The 17 T cell receptor beta chains reported below all come from one sample, sequenced in a study of Graves' ophthalmopathy and Graves' hyperthyroidism. TCR beta CDR3 amplification used RNA transcripts. The first round was an RT-PCR with HTBI primers, and the second round was a multiplex PCR. A single record per CDR3 protein comes from TCRdb applying MiXCR to the multiplex PCR reads. The table records 220,000 or so distinct CDR3 sequences, 20% to 25% of them present only once. The sequenced sample consisted of peripheral blood. The receptors were gathered from a woman between 50 and 59 years old with Graves' ophthalmopathy.

This clonotype was recorded many times. The chain employs TRBV6-5 and TRBJ1-1; D is uncertain. V lost 2 bases and J 7 bases, leaving 11 bases between the germline ends. Germline V gene sequence: CDR1 MNHEY, CDR2 SVGAGI. The CDR3 is made up of 13 amino acids. The DNA for the CDR3 is TGTGCCAGCAGTTACGGTGTCGAGGGTGAAGCTTTCTTT. It translates to CASSYGVEGEAFF.

The table lists this clonotype with many counts. This chain links TRBV12-3 or TRBV12-4 with TRBJ1-5; TRBD1 matches at 9 bases. V was clipped by 6 bases and J by 3 bases; unmatched bases: 3. This CDR3 spans 14 amino acids. Written as DNA, the CDR3 is TGTGCCAGCAGGACAGGGGGATACAATCAGCCCCAGCATTTT. Translation gives CASRTGGYNQPQHF.

This chain links TRBV10-3 with TRBJ2-5; D is ambiguous. The CDR3 has 15 amino acids. The germline CDR1 and CDR2 sequences are ENHRY and SYGVKD. Trimming took off 0 bases at V and 2 bases at J, with 10 bases between the two ends. The CDR3 DNA reads TGTGCCATCAGTGAGTCGTTGGCAAAGCAAGAGACCCAGTACTTC. Amino acid sequence: CAISESLAKQETQYF.

J is TRBJ1-1 and V is TRBV28; D is unclear. The CDR3 spans 11 residues. V gave up 7 bases and J gave up 3 bases, with 6 bases separating them. Germline-derived CDR1 and CDR2 are MDHEN and SYDVKM. The CDR3 DNA is TGTGCCAGCATATGGTACACTGAAGCTTTCTTT. The encoded protein is CASIWYTEAFF. The full variable domain, rest sourced from reference TRBV28 and TRBJ1-1, is DVKVTQSSRYLVKRTGEKVFLECVQDMDHENMFWYRQDPGLGLRLIYFSYDVKMKEKGDIPEGYSVSREKKERFSLILESASTNQTSMYLCASIWYTEAFFGQGTRLTVV.

This clonotype showed up many times. The chain uses TRBV5-1 and TRBJ2-5, with TRBD2 matching 11 bases. Germline CDR1 is SGHRS and CDR2 is YFSETQ. This CDR3 has 15 residues. Trimming at V came to 5 bases and at J to 5 bases, leaving 8 bases not matched to a gene. The CDR3 nucleotides are TGCGCCAGCAGTTTTAGCGGGAGGGCCGGTGAGACCCAGTACTTC. It codes for CASSFSGRAGETQYF.

This clonotype has ten or more counts. The rearrangement links TRBV15 to TRBJ2-5; TRBD1 might be the D (7 bases). V was cut by 1 base and J by 4 bases, with 16 bases left in between. CDR1 LNHNV and CDR2 YYDKDF come from the germline V gene (reference sequence). The CDR3 is 16 amino acids. The CDR3 coding sequence is TGTGCCACCAGCAGAGGGTACGCAGGGGGAGGAGAGACCCAGTACTTC. This sequence encodes CATSRGYAGGGETQYF.

This clonotype was seen ten or more times. The chain has TRBV20-1 and TRBJ1-5, with D possibly TRBD1 on 6 matching bases. Trimming removed 4 bases at V and 3 bases at J, with 16 bases between. CDR3 size: 15 residues. Looked up from germline, CDR1 is DFQATT and CDR2 is SNEGSKA (reference sequence). CDR3 DNA: TGCAGTGCTAAAAAAACAGGGAGCAACAATCAGCCCCAGCATTTT. It encodes CSAKKTGSNNQPQHF.

The table lists this clonotype with a count of one. The chain employs TRBV2 and TRBJ2-7; 9 bases are a match to TRBD1. Germline loops: CDR1 SNHLY, CDR2 FYNNEI. Trimming took 6 bases from V and 6 from J; bases not matched to a gene: 9. The CDR3 is 14 residues long. The CDR3, as DNA: TGTGCCAGCAGCCCTCCGGGACAGGGAGGCGAGCAGTACTTC. Protein sequence: CASSPPGQGGEQYF.

This clonotype was found many times. V is TRBV28 and J is TRBJ2-6; D is ambiguous. Trimming shortened V by 7 bases and J by 1 base, and 5 bases separated the two germline ends. The CDR3 contains 13 residues. Germline V lookup: CDR1 MDHEN, CDR2 SYDVKM. Here the CDR3 reads CASTESGANVLTF. The CDR3 DNA sequence: TGTGCCAGCACCGAGTCTGGGGCCAACGTCCTGACTTTC.

This clonotype has ten or more counts. This sequence joins TRBV11-2 and TRBJ2-5, with 16 bases lining up with TRBD2. V dropped 5 bases and J dropped 5; count of bases not matched to a gene: 11. Looked up from germline, CDR1 is SGHAT and CDR2 is FQNNGV. The CDR3 consists of 18 residues. CDR3 loop: CASSRKSLGLAGGETQYF. The CDR3, as DNA: TGTGCCAGCAGCAGAAAGTCTTTGGGACTAGCGGGAGGGGAGACCCAGTACTTC.

The chain recombines TRBV6-1 with TRBJ1-2; D is perhaps TRBD1 (5 bases). The germline V gene encodes CDR1 MNHNS and CDR2 SASEGT. This CDR3 comprises 15 residues. Trimming left V 0 bases short and J 4 bases short, with 12 bases between. CDR3: CASSEAGREGYGYTF. Here the CDR3 DNA reads TGTGCCAGCAGTGAAGCGGGCAGGGAGGGCTATGGCTACACCTTC.

This clonotype was found many times. V usage is TRBV6-5 and J usage is TRBJ1-1; D is unclear. This CDR3 spans 16 amino acids. CDR1 and CDR2 (germline): MNHEY, SVGAGI. V lost 5 bases, J lost 1 base, and 17 bases lay in between. This CDR3 is CASSRYTWTGNTEAFF. As DNA, the CDR3 is TGTGCCAGCAGTCGCTACACCTGGACGGGGAACACTGAAGCTTTCTTT.

This clonotype was seen only a few times. The rearrangement joins TRBV19 to TRBJ2-1; no clear D. Trimming pared 4 bases from V and 7 bases from J, leaving 14 bases between. CDR3 length equals 14 residues. From germline, CDR1 is LNHDA and CDR2 SQIVND (reference sequence). CDR3 residues: CASSKLWIENEQFF. The CDR3 DNA reads TGTGCCAGTAGTAAGCTTTGGATAGAAAATGAGCAGTTCTTC.

This clonotype appeared many times. The chain combines TRBV30 with TRBJ1-1, with D possibly matching TRBD1 (5 bases). Per germline, CDR1 GTSNPN and CDR2 SVGIG (reference sequence). The V end was cut by 1 base, the J end by 4 bases, with 16 bases between. The CDR3 consists of 15 residues. The CDR3 DNA follows: TGTGCCTGGAGTGGGGTCCCTCGACAGACCACTGAAGCTTTCTTT. This translates into CAWSGVPRQTTEAFF. Drawing the rest from reference TRBV30 and TRBJ1-1, the complete variable domain is SQTIHQWPATLVQPVGSPLSLECTVEGTSNPNLYWYRQAAGRGLQLLFYSVGIGQISSEVPQNLSASRPQDRQFILSSKKLLLSDSGFYLCAWSGVPRQTTEAFFGQGTRLTVV.

V and J are TRBV7-2 and TRBJ1-5; TRBD1 aligns across 8 bases. V lost 3 bases, J lost 7 bases, and 8 bases stayed unmatched. This CDR3 region has 15 residues. CDR1 is SGHTA and CDR2 is FQGNSA in the germline V gene. CDR3 DNA sequence: TGTGCCAGCAGCTTGGGTAGACAGGGGATGCAGCCCCAGCATTTT. Its protein product is CASSLGRQGMQPQHF. Full variable domain (rest looked up from reference TRBV7-2 and TRBJ1-5): GAGVSQSPSNKVTEKGKDVELRCDPISGHTALYWYRQSLGQGLEFLIYFQGNSAPDKSGLPSDRFSAERTGGSVSTLTIQRTQQEDSAVYLCASSLGRQGMQPQHFGDGTRLSIL.

The sample holds many counts of this clonotype. CDR3 protein: CASSLEGGLSYNSPLHF. CDR3 nucleotide sequence: TGCGCCAGCAGCTTGGAAGGGGGACTCTCCTATAATTCACCCCTCCACTTT. The chain links TRBV5-1 to TRBJ1-6, with D maybe TRBD1 (6 bases). The CDR3 sequence is 17 residues long. Trimming pared 0 bases from V and 0 bases from J, leaving 10 bases between. The germline V gene encodes CDR1 SGHRS and CDR2 YFSETQ.

The chain has TRBV7-8 and TRBJ1-1; 8 bases are shared with TRBD1. This CDR3 region has 16 residues. The germline CDR1 and CDR2 sequences are SGHVS and FQNEAQ. The junction had 8 bases not matched to a gene; V was cut back by 5 bases and J by 0 bases. CDR3 region: CASSMDRAELNTEAFF. The CDR3 nucleotides read TGTGCCAGCAGCATGGACAGGGCGGAACTGAACACTGAAGCTTTCTTT.